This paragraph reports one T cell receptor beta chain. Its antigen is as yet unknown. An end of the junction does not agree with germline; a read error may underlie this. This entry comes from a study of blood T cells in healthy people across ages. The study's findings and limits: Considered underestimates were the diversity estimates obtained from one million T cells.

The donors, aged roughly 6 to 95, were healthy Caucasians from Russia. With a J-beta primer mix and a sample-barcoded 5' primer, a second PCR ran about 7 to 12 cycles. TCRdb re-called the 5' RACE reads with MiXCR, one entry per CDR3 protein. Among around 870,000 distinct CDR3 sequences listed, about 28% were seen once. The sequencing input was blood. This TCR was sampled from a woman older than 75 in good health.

The CDR3 is CASSTSGNTVYF. The DNA for the CDR3 is TGTGCCAGCAGTACCTCTGGAAACACCGTATATTTT. The chain has TRBV6-6 and TRBJ1-3, with no clear D. Looked up from germline, CDR1 is MNHNY and CDR2 is SVGAGI (reference sequence). The CDR3 extends over 12 amino acids.